A single sample is the source of the 12 T cell receptor beta chains below, sequenced in a study of T cell responses to AZD1222 COVID-19 vaccine. Data came from immunoSEQ multiplex PCR; TCRdb stores just in-frame clones and leaves some out. The table records about 82,000 clones, 83% of them present only once. This sample comprised peripheral blood, obtained 28 days after the second AZD1222 dose. The receptors were gathered from an adult who received the AZD1222 COVID-19 vaccine.

This clone was seen at least ten times. Because the CDR3's place on the DNA is in doubt, the DNA is left out and the CDR3 is given as listed by TCRdb. The J gene is TRBJ2-5, the V gene TRBV6-2 or TRBV6-3; TRBD2 is the table's D call, not checked against the DNA. The CDR3 comprises 18 residues, both ends counted. Germline lookup yields CDR1 MNHEY and CDR2 SVGEGT. CDR3 in amino acids: CASSYPRLAGGFLETQYF.

The chain uses TRBV28 and TRBJ1-2, with 7 bases aligning to TRBD1. The CDR3 runs to 15 residues. Looked up from germline, CDR1 is MDHEN and CDR2 is SYDVKM. V was pared by 6 bases and J by 12 bases, with 19 bases of the junction left unmatched. The CDR3 DNA reads as TGTGCCAGCAGCCCAGCAAAGGGGGCGAGGGCAGGCGACACCTTC. Amino acids: CASSPAKGARAGDTF.

The chain combines TRBV15 with TRBJ1-4; perhaps TRBD1 as D (5 bases). This CDR3 contains 15 residues. V was shortened by 8 bases and J by 5 bases, with 18 bases between the two germline ends. Germline V gives CDR1 LNHNV, CDR2 YYDKDF (reference sequence). The CDR3 reads CATQTGLGLNEKLFF. The CDR3 bases are TGTGCCACCCAAACTGGCTTGGGGCTAAATGAAAAACTGTTTTTT.

The rearrangement uses TRBV11-2 and TRBJ2-7; TRBD2 matches 8 bases. V lost 5 bases to trimming and J lost 4 bases; unmatched junction nucleotides: 19. The CDR3 totals 18 residues. Germline CDR1 is SGHAT and CDR2 is FQNNGV. The CDR3 sequence is CASSPIRRGGDKEYEQYF. CDR3 coding DNA: TGTGCCAGCAGCCCAATCCGTCGGGGGGGTGATAAGGAATACGAGCAGTACTTC.

The rearrangement uses TRBV30 and TRBJ1-2, with D possibly TRBD1 on 5 matching bases. Deletions cut 4 bases from V and 10 bases from J, with 19 bases between. CDR3 length: 13 residues. The V gene's germline CDR1 is GTSNPN and CDR2 SVGIG (reference sequence). The DNA of the CDR3 is TGTGCCTGGAATCCCGGCAGGGAGAGGTACTACACCTTC. This encodes CAWNPGRERYYTF.

This rearrangement joins TRBV25-1 to TRBJ1-6; 7 bases are a match to TRBD1. The CDR3 sequence is 13 residues long. J lost 6 bases, V lost 6 bases, and 2 bases had no gene match. In germline, CDR1 is MGHDK, CDR2 SYGVNS. The CDR3 loop reads CASRGQPNSPLHF. The CDR3 region has the DNA TGTGCCAGCAGGGGACAGCCTAATTCACCCCTCCACTTT.

The chain employs TRBV18 and TRBJ1-1; D might be TRBD1 (6 bases). Germline V gives CDR1 KGHSH, CDR2 LQKENI. The CDR3 consists of 14 residues. Trimming removed 2 bases from V and 6 bases from J, with 13 bases in between. CDR3 nucleotide sequence: TGTGCCAGCTCACCAGAACAGGGTAGGCCTGAAGCTTTCTTT. Its translation is CASSPEQGRPEAFF.

V and J are TRBV7-9 and TRBJ1-1, with D perhaps TRBD1 (5 bases). The ends were cut back, 5 bases at V and 0 bases at J, with 10 bases in the middle. The CDR3 sequence is 14 residues long. From germline, CDR1 is SEHNR and CDR2 FQNEAQ (reference sequence). The CDR3 DNA reads as TGTGCCAGCAGCCCAGGGACTTTGAACACTGAAGCTTTCTTT. Protein product: CASSPGTLNTEAFF.

The chain is built from TRBV21-1 and TRBJ1-4. TRBV21-1 is given as a pseudogene. CDR3 length equals 16 residues. DNA of the CDR3: TGTGCCAGCAGCCCCCCCGAGGCAGTGACTAATGAAAAACTGTTTTTT. Its protein is CASSPPEAVTNEKLFF.

The chain uses TRBV30 and TRBJ1-3, with D hard to call. Germline-derived CDR1 and CDR2 are GTSNPN and SVGIG (reference sequence). The V end lost 0 bases, the J end lost 0 bases, and 15 bases lay between the germline ends. The CDR3 is made up of 17 amino acids. DNA for the CDR3: TGTGCCTGGAGTGTAGGCAGAGGGTCAGACTCTGGAAACACCATATATTTT. Its translation: CAWSVGRGSDSGNTIYF. The whole variable domain, remainder taken from reference TRBV30 and TRBJ1-3, is SQTIHQWPATLVQPVGSPLSLECTVEGTSNPNLYWYRQAAGRGLQLLFYSVGIGQISSEVPQNLSASRPQDRQFILSSKKLLLSDSGFYLCAWSVGRGSDSGNTIYFGEGSWLTVV.

The chain employs TRBV2 and TRBJ2-1; no reliable D call. This CDR3 comprises 10 residues. The germline gives CDR1 SNHLY, CDR2 FYNNEI. Trimming stripped 11 bases from V and 6 bases from J, with 8 bases between. In nucleotides, the CDR3 is TGTGCCCCGGAAAGCAATGAGCAGTTCTTC. It encodes CAPESNEQFF.

The V call is TRBV7-2, the J call TRBJ2-5; D is perhaps TRBD2 (5 bases). CDR1 is SGHTA and CDR2 is FQGNSA in the germline V gene. V dropped 5 bases and J dropped 5 bases, with 9 bases sitting between them. This CDR3 has 12 residues. CDR3 loop: CASSLAGETQYF. In nucleotides, the CDR3 is TGTGCCAGCAGCCTGGCGGGCGAGACCCAGTACTTC.